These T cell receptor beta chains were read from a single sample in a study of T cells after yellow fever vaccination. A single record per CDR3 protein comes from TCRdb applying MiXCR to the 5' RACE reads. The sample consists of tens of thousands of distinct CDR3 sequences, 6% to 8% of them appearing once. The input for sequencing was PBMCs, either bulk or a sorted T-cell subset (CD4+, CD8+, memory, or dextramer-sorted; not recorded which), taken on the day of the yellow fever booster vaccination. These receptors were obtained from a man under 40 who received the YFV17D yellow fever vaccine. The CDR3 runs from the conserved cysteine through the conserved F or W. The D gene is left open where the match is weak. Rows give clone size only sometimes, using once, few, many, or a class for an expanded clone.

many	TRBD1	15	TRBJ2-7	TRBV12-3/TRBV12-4	CASSPGQVGSYEQYF	TGTGCCAGCAGTCCTGGACAGGTGGGCTCCTACGAGCAGTACTTC
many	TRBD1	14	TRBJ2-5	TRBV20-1	CSATGQGDIETQYF	TGCAGTGCTACCGGACAGGGGGATATAGAGACCCAGTACTTC
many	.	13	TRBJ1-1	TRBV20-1	CSASGGAITEAFF	TGCAGTGCTAGCGGAGGGGCGATCACTGAAGCTTTCTTT
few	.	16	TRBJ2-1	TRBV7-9	CASSLASGSSYNEQFF	TGTGCCAGCAGCTTAGCTTCGGGTAGCTCCTACAATGAGCAGTTCTTC
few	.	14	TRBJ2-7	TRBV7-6	CASSPNREWGEQYF	TGTGCCAGCAGCCCTAACAGGGAATGGGGCGAGCAGTACTTC
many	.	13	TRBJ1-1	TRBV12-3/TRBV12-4	CASSLWEGTEAFF	TGTGCCAGCAGTTTATGGGAGGGTACTGAAGCTTTCTTT
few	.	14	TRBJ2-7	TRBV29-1	CSARGAGGPNEQYF	TGCAGCGCACGAGGAGCAGGGGGGCCCAACGAGCAGTACTTC
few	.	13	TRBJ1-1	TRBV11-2	CASSLDRDTEAFF	TGTGCCAGCAGCTTAGATCGGGACACTGAAGCTTTCTTT
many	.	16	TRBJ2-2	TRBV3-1	CASSQGHNSNTGELFF	TGTGCCAGCAGCCAAGGTCATAACTCGAACACCGGGGAGCTGTTTTTT
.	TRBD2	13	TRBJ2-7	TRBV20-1	CSAAGTRGYEQCF	TGCAGTGCTGCCGGGACTAGAGGTTACGAGCAGTGCTTC
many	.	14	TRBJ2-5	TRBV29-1	CSVKLGPGGETQYF	TGCAGCGTAAAACTTGGCCCCGGAGGGGAGACCCAGTACTTC
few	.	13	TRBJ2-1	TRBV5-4	CASSPEYYNEQFF	TGTGCCAGCAGCCCGGAGTACTACAATGAGCAGTTCTTC
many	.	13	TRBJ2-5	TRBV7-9	CASSLILGETQYF	TGTGCCAGCAGCTTAATATTAGGAGAGACCCAGTACTTC
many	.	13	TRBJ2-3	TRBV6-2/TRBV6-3	CASSWGLVDTQYF	TGTGCCAGCAGTTGGGGACTCGTCGATACGCAGTATTTT
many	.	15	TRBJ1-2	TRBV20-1	CSAIDPYRSPGGYTF	TGCAGTGCTATAGACCCATACAGATCTCCCGGTGGCTACACCTTC
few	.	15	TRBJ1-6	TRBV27	CASRQLALGNSPLHF	TGTGCCAGCCGACAGTTAGCCTTAGGGAATTCACCCCTCCACTTT
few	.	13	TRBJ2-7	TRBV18	CASSPPPGGEQYF	TGTGCCAGCTCACCACCACCGGGTGGCGAGCAGTACTTC
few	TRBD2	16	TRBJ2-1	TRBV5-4	CASSLPPSGAYNEQFF	TGTGCCAGCAGCTTGCCCCCAAGCGGGGCCTACAATGAGCAGTTCTTC
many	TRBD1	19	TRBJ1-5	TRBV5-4	CASSLGWTGATKGNQPQHF	TGTGCCAGCAGCTTAGGCTGGACAGGGGCAACGAAGGGCAATCAGCCCCAGCATTTT
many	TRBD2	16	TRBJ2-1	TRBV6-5	CASSSGLARRRGEQFF	TGTGCCAGCAGTTCTGGACTAGCGCGTCGTCGGGGTGAGCAGTTCTTC
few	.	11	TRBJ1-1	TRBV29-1	CSIGRPNQAFF	TGCAGCATTGGACGGCCAAACCAAGCTTTCTTT
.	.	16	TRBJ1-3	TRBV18	CASSTNSDSSGNTIYF	TGTGCCAGCTCAACCAACAGCGATAGCTCTGGAAACACCATATATTTT
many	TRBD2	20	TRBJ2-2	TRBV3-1	CASSSRLGLAGVRADGELFF	TGTGCCAGCAGCTCACGGCTCGGACTAGCGGGAGTAAGGGCGGACGGGGAGCTGTTTTTT
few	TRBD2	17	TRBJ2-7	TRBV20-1	CSARDLASGSLGHEQYF	TGCAGTGCTAGAGATTTGGCTAGCGGGAGTTTAGGCCACGAGCAGTACTTC
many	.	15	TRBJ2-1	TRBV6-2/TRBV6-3	CASSYSGTLNNEQFF	TGTGCCAGCAGTTACTCCGGGACTTTAAACAATGAGCAGTTCTTC
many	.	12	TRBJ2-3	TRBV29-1	CSVKTGPDTQYF	TGCAGCGTCAAGACCGGGCCAGATACGCAGTATTTT
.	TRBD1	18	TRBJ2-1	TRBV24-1	CATSDFAFGQGSYNEQFF	TGTGCCACCAGTGATTTCGCGTTCGGACAGGGGTCCTACAATGAGCAGTTCTTC
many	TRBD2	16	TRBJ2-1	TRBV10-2	CASFAGTTTTLNEQFF	TGCGCCAGCTTCGCCGGGACTACCACGACGCTCAATGAGCAGTTCTTC
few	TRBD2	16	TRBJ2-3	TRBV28	CASSSFRGLAGGLQYF	TGTGCCAGCAGTTCCTTTCGCGGACTAGCGGGAGGTCTGCAGTATTTT
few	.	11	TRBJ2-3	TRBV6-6	CASLRTDTQYF	TGTGCCAGCCTTCGCACAGATACGCAGTATTTT
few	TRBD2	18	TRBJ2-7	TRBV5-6	CASSFRGRYTGGGYEQYF	TGTGCCAGCAGCTTTCGCGGCCGGTATACGGGAGGTGGCTACGAGCAGTACTTC
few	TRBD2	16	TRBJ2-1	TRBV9	CASSPRTSGVYNEQFF	TGTGCCAGCAGCCCACGGACTAGCGGAGTCTACAATGAGCAGTTCTTC